This T cell receptor (beta chain) was obtained from a study of control samples from healthy donors and cancer patients. The CDR3 totals 16 residues. V was shortened by 7 bases and J by 5 bases, with 20 bases between the two germline ends. Germline CDR1 reads MNHNY; CDR2 reads SVGAGI (reference sequence). Clones were read by immunoSEQ multiplex PCR, and TCRdb kept only the in-frame ones, dropping some. The sample carries about 120,000 clones, more than 70% recorded once. The sample taken for sequencing was blood. The J gene is TRBJ1-4, the V gene TRBV6-6; a weak D match, TRBD1 (6 bases). The receptor's source is a woman between 65 and 79 years old in good health. As DNA, the CDR3 is TGTGCCAGCACCCTCCCTGGAGGAGGGGGGAATGAAAAACTGTTTTTT. Amino acids: CASTLPGGGGNEKLFF.